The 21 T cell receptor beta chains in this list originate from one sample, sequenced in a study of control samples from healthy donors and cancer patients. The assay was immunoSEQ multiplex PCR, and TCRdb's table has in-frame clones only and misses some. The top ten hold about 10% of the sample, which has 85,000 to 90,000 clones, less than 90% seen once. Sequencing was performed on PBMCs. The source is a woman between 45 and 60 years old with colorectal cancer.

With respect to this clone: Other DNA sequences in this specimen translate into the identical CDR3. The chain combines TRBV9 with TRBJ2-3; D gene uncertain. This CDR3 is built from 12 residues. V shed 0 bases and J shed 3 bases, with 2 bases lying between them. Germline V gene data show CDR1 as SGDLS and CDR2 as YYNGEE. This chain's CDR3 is CASSVGTDTQYF. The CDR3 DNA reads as TGTGCCAGCAGCGTAGGGACAGATACGCAGTATTTT. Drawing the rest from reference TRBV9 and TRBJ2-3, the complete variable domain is DSGVTQTPKHLITATGQRVTLRCSPRSGDLSVYWYQQSLDQGLQFLIQYYNGEERAKGNILERFSAQQFPDLHSELNLSSLELGDSALYFCASSVGTDTQYFGPGTRLTVL.

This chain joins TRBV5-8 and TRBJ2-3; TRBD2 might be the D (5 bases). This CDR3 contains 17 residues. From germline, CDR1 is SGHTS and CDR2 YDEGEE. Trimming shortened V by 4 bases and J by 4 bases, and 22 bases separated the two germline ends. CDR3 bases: TGTGCCAGCAGCCCCGGGCGGTGGACTGGAGTGCCAGATACGCAGTATTTT. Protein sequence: CASSPGRWTGVPDTQYF.

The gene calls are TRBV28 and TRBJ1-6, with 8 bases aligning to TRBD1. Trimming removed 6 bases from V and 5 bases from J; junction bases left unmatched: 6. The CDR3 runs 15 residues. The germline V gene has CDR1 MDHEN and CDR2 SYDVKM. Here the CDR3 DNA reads TGTGCCAGCAGAGAGACAGGGGTCCATAATTCACCCCTCCACTTT. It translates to CASRETGVHNSPLHF.

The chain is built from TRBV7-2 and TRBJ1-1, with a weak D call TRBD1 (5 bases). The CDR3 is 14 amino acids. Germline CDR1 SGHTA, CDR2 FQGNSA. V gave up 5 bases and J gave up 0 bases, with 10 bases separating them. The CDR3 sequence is CASSVGTLNTEAFF. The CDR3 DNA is TGTGCCAGCAGCGTCGGGACCTTGAACACTGAAGCTTTCTTT. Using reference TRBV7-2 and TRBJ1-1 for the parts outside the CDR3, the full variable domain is GAGVSQSPSNKVTEKGKDVELRCDPISGHTALYWYRQSLGQGLEFLIYFQGNSAPDKSGLPSDRFSAERTGGSVSTLTIQRTQQEDSAVYLCASSVGTLNTEAFFGQGTRLTVV.

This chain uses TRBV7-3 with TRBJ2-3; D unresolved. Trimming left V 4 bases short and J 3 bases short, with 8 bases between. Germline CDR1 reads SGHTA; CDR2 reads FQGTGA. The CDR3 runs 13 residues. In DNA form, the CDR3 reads TGTGCCAGCAGCTCATCCGGGACAGATACGCAGTATTTT. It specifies CASSSSGTDTQYF.

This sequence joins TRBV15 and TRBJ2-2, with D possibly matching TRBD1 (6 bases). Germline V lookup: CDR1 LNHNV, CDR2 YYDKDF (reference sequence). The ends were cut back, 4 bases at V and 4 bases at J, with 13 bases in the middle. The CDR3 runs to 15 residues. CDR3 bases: TGTGCCACCAGCAACAACAGGGAGAGCACCGGGGAGCTGTTTTTT. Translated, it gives CATSNNRESTGELFF.

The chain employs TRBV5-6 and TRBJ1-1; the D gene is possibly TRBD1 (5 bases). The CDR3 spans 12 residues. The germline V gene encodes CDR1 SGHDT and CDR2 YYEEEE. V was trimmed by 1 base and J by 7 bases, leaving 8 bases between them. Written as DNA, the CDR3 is TGTGCCAGCAGCTTGCAGGGTATTGAAGCTTTCTTT. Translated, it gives CASSLQGIEAFF.

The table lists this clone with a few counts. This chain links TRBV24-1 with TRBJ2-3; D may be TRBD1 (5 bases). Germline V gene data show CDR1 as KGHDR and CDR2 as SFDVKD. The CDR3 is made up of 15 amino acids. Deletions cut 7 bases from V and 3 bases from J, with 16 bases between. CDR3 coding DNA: TGTGCCACCAGCCCTTCTACAGGCGAGACAGATACGCAGTATTTT. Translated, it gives CATSPSTGETDTQYF.

CDR3 loop: CASSFGSYNEQFF. CDR3 bases: TGTGCCAGCAGTTTTGGCTCCTACAATGAGCAGTTCTTC. The V call is TRBV27, the J call TRBJ2-1; D remains ambiguous. CDR1 and CDR2 (germline): MNHEY, SMNVEV (reference sequence). This CDR3 region has 13 residues. Trimming took off 3 bases at V and 0 bases at J, with 3 bases between the two ends.

The CDR3, as DNA: TGCGCCAGCAGCACCGCCCCAAATCTCTCTGGAAACACCATATATTTT. It translates to CASSTAPNLSGNTIYF. V is TRBV5-1 and J is TRBJ1-3; D uncertain. Germline CDR1 reads SGHRS; CDR2 reads YFSETQ. V lost 4 bases to trimming and J lost 0 bases, with 14 bases between them. The CDR3 length is 16 residues.

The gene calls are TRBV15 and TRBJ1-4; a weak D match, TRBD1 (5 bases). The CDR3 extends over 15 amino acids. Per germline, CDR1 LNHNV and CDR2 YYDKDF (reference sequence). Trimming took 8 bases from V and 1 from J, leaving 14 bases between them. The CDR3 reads CATAVAGGTNEKLFF. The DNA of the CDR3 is TGTGCCACCGCGGTGGCGGGGGGAACTAATGAAAAACTGTTTTTT.

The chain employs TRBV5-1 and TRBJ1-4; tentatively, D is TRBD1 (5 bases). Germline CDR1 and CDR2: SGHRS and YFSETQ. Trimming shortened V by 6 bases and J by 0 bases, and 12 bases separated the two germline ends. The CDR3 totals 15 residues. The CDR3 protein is CASTTGATTNEKLFF. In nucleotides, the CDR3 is TGCGCCAGCACCACCGGGGCAACAACTAATGAAAAACTGTTTTTT.

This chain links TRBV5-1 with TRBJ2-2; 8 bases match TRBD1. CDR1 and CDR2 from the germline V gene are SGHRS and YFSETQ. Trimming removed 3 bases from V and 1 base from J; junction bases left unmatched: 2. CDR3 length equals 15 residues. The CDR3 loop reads CASSSRGLNTGELFF. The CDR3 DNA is TGCGCCAGCAGCTCCAGGGGGCTGAACACCGGGGAGCTGTTTTTT.

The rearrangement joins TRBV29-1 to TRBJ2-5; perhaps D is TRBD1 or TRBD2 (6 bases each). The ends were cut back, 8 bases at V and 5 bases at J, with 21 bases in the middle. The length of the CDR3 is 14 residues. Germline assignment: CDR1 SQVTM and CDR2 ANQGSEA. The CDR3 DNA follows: TGCAGCACTGACGGAGCAGGGGCGGGGGAGACCCAGTACTTC. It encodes CSTDGAGAGETQYF.

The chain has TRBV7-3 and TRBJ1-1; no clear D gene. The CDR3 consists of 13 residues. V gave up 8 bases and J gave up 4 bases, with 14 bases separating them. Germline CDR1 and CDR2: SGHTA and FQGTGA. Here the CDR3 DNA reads TGTGCCAGCTGCCCGGGGTCATGCACTGAAGCTTTCTTT. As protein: CASCPGSCTEAFF.

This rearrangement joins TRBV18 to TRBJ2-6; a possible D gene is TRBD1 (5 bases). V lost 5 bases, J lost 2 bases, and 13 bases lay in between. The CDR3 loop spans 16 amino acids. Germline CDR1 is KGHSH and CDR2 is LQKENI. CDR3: CASSGRRGTGANVLTF. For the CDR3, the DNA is TGTGCCAGCTCAGGTCGAAGGGGCACTGGGGCCAACGTCCTGACTTTC. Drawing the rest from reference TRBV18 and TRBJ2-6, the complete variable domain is NAGVMQNPRHLVRRRGQEARLRCSPMKGHSHVYWYRQLPEEGLKFMVYLQKENIIDESGMPKERFSAEFPKEGPSILRIQQVVRGDSAAYFCASSGRRGTGANVLTFGAGSRLTVL.

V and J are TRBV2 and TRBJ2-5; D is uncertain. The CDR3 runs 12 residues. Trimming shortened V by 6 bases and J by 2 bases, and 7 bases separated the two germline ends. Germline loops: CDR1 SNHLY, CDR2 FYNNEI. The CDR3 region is CASRDDQETQYF. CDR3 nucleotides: TGTGCCAGCAGGGACGATCAAGAGACCCAGTACTTC.

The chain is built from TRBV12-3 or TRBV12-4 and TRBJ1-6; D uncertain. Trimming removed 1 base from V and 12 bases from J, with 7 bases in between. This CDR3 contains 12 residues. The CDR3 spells CASSLGVGPLHF. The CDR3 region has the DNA TGTGCCAGCAGTTTAGGGGTGGGACCCCTCCACTTT.

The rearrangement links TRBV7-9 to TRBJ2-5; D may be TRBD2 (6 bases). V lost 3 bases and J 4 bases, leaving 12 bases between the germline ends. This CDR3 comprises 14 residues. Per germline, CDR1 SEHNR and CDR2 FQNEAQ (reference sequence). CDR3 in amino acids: CASSFREVGETQYF. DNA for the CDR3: TGTGCCAGCAGCTTTAGGGAGGTGGGAGAGACCCAGTACTTC.

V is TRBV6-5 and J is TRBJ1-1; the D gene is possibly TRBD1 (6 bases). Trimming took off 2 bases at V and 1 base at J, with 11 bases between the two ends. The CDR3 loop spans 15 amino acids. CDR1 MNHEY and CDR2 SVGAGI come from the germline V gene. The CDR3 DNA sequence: TGTGCCAGCAGTTACGCCCAAGGGGGGAACACTGAAGCTTTCTTT. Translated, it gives CASSYAQGGNTEAFF.

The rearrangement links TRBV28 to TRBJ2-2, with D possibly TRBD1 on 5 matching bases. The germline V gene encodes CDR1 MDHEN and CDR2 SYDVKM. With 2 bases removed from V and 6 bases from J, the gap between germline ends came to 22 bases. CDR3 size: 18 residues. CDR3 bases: TGTGCCAGCAGTTTAAACCCCCTTGGGGCAGGGTCTGCCGGGGAGCTGTTTTTT. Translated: CASSLNPLGAGSAGELFF.